Presented here are 32 T cell receptor beta chains from one specimen sequenced in a study of human T cells and chemical hapten exposure. As to time point: patch test 2, 6 weeks after DPC sensitization. Noted treatment: therapeutic diphenylcyclopropenone sensitization with weekly scalp DPC. TCRdb analysed the RACE reads with MiXCR anew, one entry per CDR3 protein. In the table there are 360,000 or so distinct CDR3 sequences, roughly 6% of which are singletons. The sequenced sample was whole blood, obtained in connection with sensitization to the hapten diphenylcyclopropenone (DPC). The receptors were gathered from a woman under 30 with alopecia areata. Some clones in this sample may be carry-over from other donors' samples.

This clonotype showed up many times. V usage is TRBV29-1 and J usage is TRBJ1-2; D gene uncertain. The length of the CDR3 is 15 residues. Germline V CDR1 and CDR2: SQVTM, ANQGSEA. Trimming removed 6 bases at V and 6 bases at J, with 23 bases between. CDR3 amino acids: CSVAEPLRYRDGYTF. The CDR3 coding sequence is TGCAGCGTCGCCGAACCTCTAAGATATAGGGATGGCTACACCTTC.

This clonotype occurred many times. CDR3 in amino acids: CASSQDTAAGNTIYF. CDR3 DNA sequence: TGTGCCAGCAGCCAAGATACCGCAGCCGGAAACACCATATATTTT. J is TRBJ1-3 and V is TRBV4-2; D remains ambiguous. Looked up from germline, CDR1 is LGHNA and CDR2 is YNFKEQ. The CDR3 is 15 amino acids. The V gene lost 0 bases and the J gene lost 4 bases, with 10 bases spanning the gap.

This clonotype appeared a few times. The genes are TRBV4-1 and TRBJ2-1, with D perhaps matching TRBD2 (5 bases). Germline V gene data show CDR1 as MGHRA and CDR2 as YSYEKL. This CDR3 spans 12 amino acids. V was pared by 1 base and J by 15 bases, with 13 bases between. CDR3 in amino acids: CASSQVASRAFF. As DNA, the CDR3 is TGCGCCAGCAGCCAAGTCGCTAGCCGGGCGTTCTTC.

This clonotype was counted only a few times. The V gene is TRBV7-2, the J gene TRBJ1-1; 10 positions agree with TRBD1. CDR3 length equals 16 residues. The germline V gene has CDR1 SGHTA and CDR2 FQGNSA. The junction had 11 bases not matched to a gene; V was cut back by 3 bases and J by 7 bases. The CDR3 here is CASSFPGQGFMDEAFF. As DNA, the CDR3 is TGTGCCAGCAGCTTCCCGGGACAGGGGTTCATGGATGAAGCTTTCTTT.

Comment on this clonotype: A read error may be the cause here, since a much bigger clone is one base away. The rearrangement uses TRBV28 and TRBJ1-5; D not resolved. Germline CDR1 reads MDHEN; CDR2 reads SYDVKM. This CDR3 spans 18 amino acids. This chain's CDR3 is CGSSRTPQAVMGNQPQHF. In DNA form, the CDR3 reads TGTGGCAGCAGTCGAACTCCGCAGGCAGTCATGGGCAATCAGCCCCAGCATTTT.

There are many counts of this clonotype. The chain combines TRBV12-3 or TRBV12-4 with TRBJ1-4; D unresolved. CDR3 size: 14 residues. The V gene lost 2 bases and the J gene lost 6 bases, with 10 bases spanning the gap. In DNA, the CDR3 is TGTGCCAGCAGTTTATTGGCTTCGTATGAAAAACTGTTTTTT. It encodes CASSLLASYEKLFF.

V is TRBV3-1 and J is TRBJ2-1; D is perhaps TRBD1 or TRBD2 (5 bases each). The CDR3 loop spans 17 amino acids. CDR1 is LGHDT and CDR2 is YNNKEL in the germline V gene (reference sequence). V was clipped by 0 bases and J by 4 bases, with 16 bases between them. In nucleotides, the CDR3 is TGTGCCAGCAGCCAAGATGGCATAGGGGAGCGTTACAATGAGCAGTTCTTC. Encoded protein: CASSQDGIGERYNEQFF.

The chain links TRBV24-1 to TRBJ2-1; possibly TRBD1 for D (5 bases). V dropped 9 bases and J dropped 4 bases, with 18 bases sitting between them. The CDR3 is 15 amino acids. Germline V gives CDR1 KGHDR, CDR2 SFDVKD. In nucleotides, the CDR3 is TGTGCCACCGGCGTATCAGGGTCGGCGTACAATGAGCAGTTCTTC. Its translation: CATGVSGSAYNEQFF.

This clonotype came up many times. The chain is built from TRBV10-3 and TRBJ1-5; tentatively, D is TRBD1 (5 bases). Trimming took 9 bases from V and 2 from J, leaving 17 bases between them. Germline CDR1 ENHRY, CDR2 SYGVKD. The length of the CDR3 is 15 residues. CDR3 bases: TGTGCCATAAGAGACCAAGGGGCCGGCAATCAGCCCCAGCATTTT. This gives the protein CAIRDQGAGNQPQHF.

Many counts were recorded for this clonotype. In DNA, the CDR3 is TGTGCCAGCAGTTATGCCATGGCCGAGGACAACTATGGCTACACCTTC. Encoded protein: CASSYAMAEDNYGYTF. This rearrangement joins TRBV6-2 or TRBV6-3 to TRBJ1-2, with D unresolved. Trimming pared 3 bases from V and 2 bases from J, leaving 16 bases between. The CDR3 length is 16 residues. Germline CDR1 and CDR2: MNHEY and SVGEGT.

This clonotype was counted between two and nine times. The V call is TRBV7-2, the J call TRBJ2-3; D gene ambiguous. With 10 bases removed from V and 2 bases from J, the gap between germline ends came to 16 bases. This CDR3 spans 14 amino acids. Looked up from germline, CDR1 is SGHTA and CDR2 is FQGNSA. The CDR3 sequence: CATARFLDTDTQYF. Written as DNA, the CDR3 is TGTGCCACCGCGAGATTCCTAGACACAGATACGCAGTATTTT.

This clonotype was counted many times. CDR3 nucleotide sequence: TGTGCCAGCAGGCGACAGGGGGAAATCTCTGAAGCTTTCTTT. The encoded protein is CASRRQGEISEAFF. This chain connects TRBV2 to TRBJ1-1, with 9 bases aligning to TRBD1. The CDR3 runs 14 residues. After removal of 6 bases from V and 6 bases from J, the junction contained 8 bases not matched to a gene. Germline V gene sequence: CDR1 SNHLY, CDR2 FYNNEI.

This chain uses TRBV5-1 with TRBJ2-3; 8 positions match TRBD2. Germline-derived CDR1 and CDR2 are SGHRS and YFSETQ. The CDR3 has 14 residues. V shed 5 bases, J shed 4 bases, and the junction held 6 bases outside the gene matches. This CDR3 reads CASRPAGVPDTQYF. The CDR3 DNA reads TGCGCCAGCAGACCAGCGGGGGTACCAGATACGCAGTATTTT.

This clonotype has ten or more counts. V usage is TRBV9 and J usage is TRBJ1-2; no definite D call. V lost 0 bases, J lost 5 bases, and 8 bases lay in between. The length of the CDR3 is 13 residues. The germline V gene has CDR1 SGDLS and CDR2 YYNGEE. CDR3 region: CASSVATAYGYTF. The CDR3 coding sequence is TGTGCCAGCAGCGTAGCGACGGCGTATGGCTACACCTTC.

The sample holds many counts of this clonotype. The V and J genes are TRBV4-3 and TRBJ1-4; D not resolved. CDR1 is LGHNA and CDR2 is YSLEER in the germline V gene. The CDR3 length is 15 residues. Trimming took 4 bases from V and 8 from J, leaving 17 bases between them. The CDR3 region is CASSRLTTELEKLFF. CDR3 DNA: TGCGCCAGCAGCCGTTTGACGACCGAGTTAGAAAAACTGTTTTTT.

The chain has TRBV3-1 and TRBJ2-7; 10 bases align to TRBD2. Germline CDR1 LGHDT, CDR2 YNNKEL (reference sequence). Trimming removed 4 bases from V and 4 bases from J; junction bases left unmatched: 7. CDR3 length: 15 residues. This CDR3 reads CASSLLSGGAYEQYF. CDR3 coding DNA: TGTGCCAGCAGCCTCCTAAGCGGGGGGGCATACGAGCAGTACTTC.

In this sample, this clonotype turned up many times. The V gene is TRBV7-6, the J gene TRBJ1-1, with D maybe TRBD1 (6 bases). V shed 0 bases and J shed 5 bases, with 13 bases lying between them. Germline V gene data show CDR1 as SGHVS and CDR2 as FNYEAQ. The length of the CDR3 is 15 residues. CDR3 nucleotides: TGTGCCAGCAGCTTAGCGCCCGGGGGCGCGACTGAAGCTTTCTTT. Translating it yields CASSLAPGGATEAFF.

This clonotype was detected many times. The chain carries TRBV5-5 and TRBJ1-1; unclear D gene. In germline, CDR1 is SGHKS, CDR2 YYEKEE (reference sequence). This CDR3 spans 13 amino acids. Trimming removed 5 bases from V and 1 base from J, with 9 bases in between. CDR3 residues: CASRSAGNTEAFF. CDR3 bases: TGTGCCAGCAGATCTGCCGGGAACACTGAAGCTTTCTTT.

The genes are TRBV12-3 or TRBV12-4 and TRBJ2-1; maybe TRBD1 (6 bases). CDR3 size: 15 residues. Trimming shortened V by 3 bases and J by 7 bases, and 16 bases separated the two germline ends. CDR3 sequence: CASSLGALRGNEQFF. The DNA for the CDR3 is TGTGCCAGCAGTTTGGGGGCCCTTCGAGGTAATGAGCAGTTCTTC.

This clonotype was counted only a few times. Here the CDR3 reads CASSLRGPNFYEQYF. The CDR3 nucleotides read TGTGCCAGCAGCTTGCGCGGTCCCAATTTCTACGAGCAGTACTTC. The V and J genes are TRBV5-6 and TRBJ2-7; D unclear. CDR1 is SGHDT, CDR2 YYEEEE, per germline. The V end lost 1 base, the J end lost 3 bases, and 14 bases lay between the germline ends. The CDR3 length is 15 residues.

In this sample, this clonotype turned up many times. The V gene is TRBV4-3, the J gene TRBJ2-5; D is ambiguous. This CDR3 region has 16 residues. Per germline, CDR1 LGHNA and CDR2 YSLEER. V dropped 1 base and J dropped 1 base, with 13 bases sitting between them. The chain's CDR3 is CASSQAKEYAQETQYF. CDR3 bases: TGCGCCAGCAGCCAAGCTAAGGAATACGCCCAAGAGACCCAGTACTTC.

Only a few counts were recorded for this clonotype. The chain links TRBV4-3 to TRBJ1-3, with D perhaps TRBD1 (5 bases). With 0 bases removed from V and 7 bases from J, the gap between germline ends came to 16 bases. Germline values: CDR1 LGHNA, CDR2 YSLEER. The CDR3 covers 16 residues. Here the CDR3 reads CASSQDEAGPWNTIYF. The CDR3 bases are TGCGCCAGCAGCCAAGATGAGGCAGGGCCGTGGAACACCATATATTTT.

This clonotype was seen a few times. The chain recombines TRBV3-1 with TRBJ2-2; D perhaps matches TRBD1 (6 bases). Trimming pared 6 bases from V and 1 base from J, leaving 12 bases between. Germline CDR1 and CDR2: LGHDT and YNNKEL (reference sequence). The CDR3 loop spans 15 amino acids. Written as DNA, the CDR3 is TGTGCCAGCAGTTGGACAGACTGGAACACCGGGGAGCTGTTTTTT. It encodes CASSWTDWNTGELFF.

CDR3 sequence: CASSLGTGFGTDTQYF. CDR3 in DNA: TGTGCCAGCAGCCTAGGGACAGGGTTTGGCACAGATACGCAGTATTTT. The V and J genes are TRBV7-2 and TRBJ2-3; TRBD1 matches 9 bases. V was clipped by 5 bases and J by 1 base; unmatched bases: 7. Germline V gene data show CDR1 as SGHTA and CDR2 as FQGNSA. The CDR3 is 16 amino acids.

The V and J genes are TRBV20-1 and TRBJ2-7; D gene unclear. The V gene lost 5 bases and the J gene lost 4 bases, with 15 bases spanning the gap. CDR1 and CDR2 from the germline V gene are DFQATT and SNEGSKA (reference sequence). CDR3 length: 13 residues. The CDR3 region has the DNA TGCAGTGCTCGCCGGTTCGTAGAGTACGAGCAGTACTTC. Residues: CSARRFVEYEQYF.

This clonotype was recorded many times. This chain connects TRBV15 to TRBJ1-5; 8 bases line up with TRBD1. CDR1 is LNHNV and CDR2 is YYDKDF in the germline V gene (reference sequence). This CDR3 region has 14 residues. V shed 5 bases and J 4 bases; nucleotides not matched to a gene: 4. The CDR3 DNA sequence: TGTGCCACCAGCCTCGACAGGGGTAATCAGCCCCAGCATTTT. This gives the protein CATSLDRGNQPQHF.

V is TRBV12-3 or TRBV12-4 and J is TRBJ1-1; D ambiguous. Trimming stripped 5 bases from V and 0 bases from J, with 10 bases between. CDR3 length: 14 residues. The DNA of the CDR3 is TGTGCCAGCAGTCCAGAGAGGCTGAACACTGAAGCTTTCTTT. Its translation: CASSPERLNTEAFF.

This clonotype was picked up many times. CDR3 amino acids: CSARAGTSYYEQYF. CDR3 coding DNA: TGCAGTGCTAGAGCCGGGACAAGCTACTACGAGCAGTACTTC. The chain has TRBV20-1 and TRBJ2-7; perhaps TRBD1 as D (6 bases). CDR3 length: 14 residues. CDR1 and CDR2 (germline): DFQATT, SNEGSKA (reference sequence). Trimming removed 1 base from V and 3 bases from J, with 13 bases in between.

This clonotype has at least ten counts. The V and J genes are TRBV10-3 and TRBJ2-5; 14 bases match TRBD2. The germline V gene has CDR1 ENHRY and CDR2 SYGVKD. There are 14 residues in the CDR3. With V trimmed by 6 bases and J by 5 bases, 2 bases remained unmatched. The CDR3 spells CAIRGTSGGETQYF. The CDR3 DNA reads TGTGCCATCAGAGGGACTAGCGGGGGTGAGACCCAGTACTTC.

This clonotype was found a few times. The V and J genes are TRBV5-1 and TRBJ1-5; no clear D. Germline CDR1 is SGHRS and CDR2 is YFSETQ. Between the trimmed V and J ends, which lost 4 bases and 2 bases, there was a span of 10 bases. The CDR3 runs to 14 residues. The DNA for the CDR3 is TGCGCCAGCAGCGGAGACGGGGGCAATCAGCCCCAGCATTTT. Amino acids: CASSGDGGNQPQHF. Full variable domain (missing parts from reference TRBV5-1 and TRBJ1-5): KAGVTQTPRYLIKTRGQQVTLSCSPISGHRSVSWYQQTPGQGLQFLFEYFSETQRNKGNFPGRFSGRQFSNSRSEMNVSTLELGDSALYLCASSGDGGNQPQHFGDGTRLSIL.

This clonotype appeared many times. The chain carries TRBV29-1 and TRBJ1-1, with D maybe TRBD1 (6 bases). Trimming left V 2 bases short and J 7 bases short, with 17 bases between. This CDR3 has 14 amino acids. Germline V lookup: CDR1 SQVTM, CDR2 ANQGSEA. Written as DNA, the CDR3 is TGCAGCGTTGAAACAGGGTCTTCGCTATTTGAAGCTTTCTTT. It yields the protein CSVETGSSLFEAFF.

This clonotype was recorded many times. The gene calls are TRBV3-1 and TRBJ1-3; no reliable D call. The CDR3 has 16 amino acids. The V end was cut by 7 bases, the J end by 0 bases, with 16 bases between. Per germline, CDR1 LGHDT and CDR2 YNNKEL (reference sequence). The CDR3 DNA sequence: TGTGCCAGCACCCAGTGGGGTGACATCTCTGGAAACACCATATATTTT. Its translation: CASTQWGDISGNTIYF.